Presented here are 11 T cell receptor beta chains from one specimen sequenced in a study of blood T cells in healthy people across ages. Through a sample-barcoded 5' primer and a J-beta primer mix, a second PCR was run for roughly 7 to 11 cycles. TCRdb itself ran the 5' RACE reads through MiXCR, one entry per CDR3 protein. The data hold 1,100,000 or so distinct CDR3 sequences, with 45% observed a single time. Sequenced: blood. These TCRs come from a woman aged 55-70 years in good health.

The chain joins TRBV27 to TRBJ2-3; unclear D gene. The CDR3 has 11 amino acids. Germline V CDR1 and CDR2: MNHEY, SMNVEV (reference sequence). The germline V and J ends were trimmed by 5 bases and 14 bases, with 14 bases remaining between them. CDR3 nucleotides: TGTGCCAGCAGTCTTTTTAACTTTGGGTATTTT. Translating it yields CASSLFNFGYF.

This clonotype was counted between two and nine times. V is TRBV2 and J is TRBJ2-5; D could derive from TRBD1 or TRBD2 (5 bases each). Trimming took 9 bases from V and 1 from J, leaving 21 bases between them. This CDR3 is 16 amino acids long. Germline CDR1 and CDR2: SNHLY and FYNNEI. CDR3 DNA sequence: TGTGCCAGTCGGGACCGGGCAGGGACGGTCCAAGAGACCCAGTACTTC. This codes for CASRDRAGTVQETQYF.

This sequence joins TRBV5-5 and TRBJ2-5; no clear D gene. The V end lost 0 bases, the J end lost 6 bases, and 9 bases lay between the germline ends. Germline CDR1 is SGHKS and CDR2 is YYEKEE (reference sequence). The length of the CDR3 is 13 residues. The CDR3 DNA follows: TGTGCCAGCAGCTTGGGTGGCAGCCAGACCCAGTACTTC. It specifies CASSLGGSQTQYF. The variable domain in full, with the rest retrieved from reference TRBV5-5 and TRBJ2-5, is DAGVTQSPTHLIKTRGQQVTLRCSPISGHKSVSWYQQVLGQGPQFIFQYYEKEERGRGNFPDRFSARQFPNYSSELNVNALLLGDSALYLCASSLGGSQTQYFGPGTRLLVL.

The chain combines TRBV5-1 with TRBJ1-2, with 7 bases aligning to TRBD1. CDR1 is SGHRS, CDR2 YFSETQ, per germline. J gave up 11 bases and V 0 bases, and 10 bases lay outside the gene matches. This CDR3 contains 14 residues. The CDR3 reads CASSLGGDRSRYTF. For the CDR3, the DNA is TGCGCCAGCAGCTTGGGAGGGGACAGAAGTCGTTACACCTTC.

The rearrangement links TRBV30 to TRBJ1-1; 8 bases are a match to TRBD1. The CDR3 runs 15 residues. Trimming cost V 3 bases and J 5 bases; bases outside gene matches: 11. From germline, CDR1 is GTSNPN and CDR2 SVGIG (reference sequence). CDR3 protein: CAWRGRGLMRTEAFF. The DNA of the CDR3 is TGTGCCTGGAGGGGCAGGGGGCTCATGAGAACTGAAGCTTTCTTT.

This clonotype was counted only a few times. This CDR3 reads CASSIMTGAETQYF. CDR3 bases: TGTGCCAGTAGTATTATGACAGGCGCGGAGACCCAGTACTTC. The chain carries TRBV19 and TRBJ2-5; TRBD1 is a possible D gene (6 bases). Germline CDR1 reads LNHDA; CDR2 reads SQIVND (reference sequence). The CDR3 contains 14 residues. V shed 3 bases and J shed 5 bases, with 13 bases lying between them.

The rearrangement joins TRBV27 to TRBJ2-5, with D possibly being TRBD1 or TRBD2 (5 bases each). This CDR3 spans 14 amino acids. CDR1 and CDR2 from the germline V gene are MNHEY and SMNVEV (reference sequence). Trimming removed 5 bases from V and 11 bases from J, with 21 bases in between. The CDR3 reads CASSPGTTSRGQYF. In DNA form, the CDR3 reads TGTGCCAGCAGTCCCGGGACGACCTCCCGTGGGCAGTACTTC.

This chain uses TRBV12-5 with TRBJ1-2; D call uncertain. Per the germline V gene, CDR1 is LGHNT and CDR2 is FRNRAP. V lost 3 bases and J 10 bases, leaving 6 bases between the germline ends. The length of the CDR3 is 10 residues. The CDR3 sequence: CASGFFPYTF. CDR3 DNA: TGTGCTAGTGGTTTTTTCCCCTACACCTTC.

The V and J genes are TRBV20-1 and TRBJ2-7; 10 nucleotides agree with TRBD2. V lost 8 bases, J lost 7 bases, and 11 bases stayed unmatched. This CDR3 has 13 amino acids. In germline, CDR1 is DFQATT, CDR2 SNEGSKA (reference sequence). The CDR3 region is CSPRGGSGGEQYF. The CDR3 coding sequence is TGCAGTCCCAGGGGTGGTAGCGGGGGGGAGCAGTACTTC.

The chain uses TRBV6-6 and TRBJ2-2, with 8 positions matching TRBD1. The CDR3 extends over 17 amino acids. Germline V CDR1 and CDR2: MNHNY, SVGAGI (reference sequence). V dropped 6 bases and J dropped 0; count of bases not matched to a gene: 9. The CDR3 is CASSWIPGQANTGELFF. In DNA, the CDR3 is TGTGCCAGCAGCTGGATTCCGGGACAGGCGAACACCGGGGAGCTGTTTTTT.

The DNA for the CDR3 is TGCAGTGCCGACAGGTCTAGCGGAGGAGGCACAGATACGCAGTATTTT. It is translated as CSADRSSGGGTDTQYF. The chain combines TRBV20-1 with TRBJ2-3, with D possibly TRBD2 on 7 matching bases. Trimming took 6 bases from V and 1 from J, leaving 20 bases between them. In germline, CDR1 is DFQATT, CDR2 SNEGSKA (reference sequence). This CDR3 comprises 16 residues.